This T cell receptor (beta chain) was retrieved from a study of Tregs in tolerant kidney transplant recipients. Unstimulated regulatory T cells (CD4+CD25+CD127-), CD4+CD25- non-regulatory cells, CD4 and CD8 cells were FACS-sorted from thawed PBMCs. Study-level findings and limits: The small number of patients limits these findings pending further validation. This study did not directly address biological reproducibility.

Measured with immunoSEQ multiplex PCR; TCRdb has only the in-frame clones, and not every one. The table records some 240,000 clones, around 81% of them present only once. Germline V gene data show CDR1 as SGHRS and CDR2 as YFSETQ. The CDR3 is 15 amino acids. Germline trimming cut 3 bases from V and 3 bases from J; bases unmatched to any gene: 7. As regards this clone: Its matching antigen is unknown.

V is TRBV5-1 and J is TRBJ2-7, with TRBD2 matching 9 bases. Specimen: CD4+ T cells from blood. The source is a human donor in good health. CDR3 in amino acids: CASSWSGRSDYEQYF. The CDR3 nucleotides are TGCGCCAGCAGCTGGAGCGGGAGGTCCGACTACGAGCAGTACTTC.